This is a list of T cell receptor beta chains from one sample in a study of T cell responses to AZD1222 COVID-19 vaccine. Sequencing was performed with immunoSEQ multiplex PCR; in TCRdb, only in-frame clones are kept and a portion is missing. The repertoire includes about 160,000 clones, 92% of them detected once, and around 4.6% sits in the top ten. The sequencing here drew on peripheral blood, taken on day 0 of MenACWY control vaccination. These TCRs come from an adult in good health. The CDR3 runs from the conserved cysteine through the conserved F or W. Fields, in order: clone size, D gene, J gene, V gene, CDR3 DNA, CDR3 protein. D genes are given only for firm matches. Where a row states a size, it is once, few, many or the class of an expanded clone; other rows omit it.

NA,NA,TRBJ1-1,TRBV27,TGTGCCAGCAGTTTGGTAGGGGGAGGTAACACTGAAGCTTTCTTT,CASSLVGGGNTEAFF
once,NA,TRBJ2-5,TRBV7-9,TGTGCCAGCAGCTTAGCGGGGTTAGCGGAAGAGACCCAGTACTTC,CASSLAGLAEETQYF
NA,NA,TRBJ2-4,TRBV6-5,TGTGCCAGCAGTACAACCGACAAAAACATTCAGTACTTC,CASSTTDKNIQYF
NA,TRBD1,TRBJ1-2,TRBV24-1,TGTGCCACCAGTCAGGACAGGGAGAATGGCTACACCTTC,CATSQDRENGYTF
NA,NA,TRBJ1-1,TRBV5-1,TGCGCCAGCAGCCCCGACACGAACACTGAAGCTTTCTTT,CASSPDTNTEAFF
NA,TRBD1,TRBJ2-4,TRBV6-5,TGTGCCAGCAGGGGACAGGGAAAAAACATTCAGTACTTC,CASRGQGKNIQYF
NA,NA,TRBJ2-7,TRBV29-1,TGCAGCTCCTGGGACGGGTACGAGCAGTACTTC,CSSWDGYEQYF
NA,NA,TRBJ1-4,TRBV4-1,TGCGCCAGCAGCCAACCGAGTAGGGCAGGAGTTGAAAAACTGTTTTTT,CASSQPSRAGVEKLFF
NA,NA,TRBJ1-1,TRBV7-2,TGTGCCAGCAGCTTAGGTGTGGGTTCAGCGGCTTTCTTT,CASSLGVGSAAFF
NA,TRBD1,TRBJ1-1,TRBV5-1,TGCGCCAGCAGCTGGCAACAGGGGGCCCGCACTGAAGCTTTCTTT,CASSWQQGARTEAFF
NA,NA,TRBJ1-2,TRBV4-3,TGCGCCAGCAGCCAAGACAGGGTTGACTATGGCTACACCTTC,CASSQDRVDYGYTF
NA,TRBD1,TRBJ2-2,TRBV29-1,TGCAGCGTTCCCGGGACAGCAAACACCGGGGAGCTGTTTTTT,CSVPGTANTGELFF
NA,TRBD1,TRBJ1-5,TRBV18,TGTGCCAGCTCACCTCGGACAGGTTTAGATCAGCCCCAGCATTTT,CASSPRTGLDQPQHF
NA,NA,TRBJ1-2,TRBV5-1,TGCGCCAGCAGCTTCTTCCCTCCGGAGACGCACGAGGGCTACACCTTC,CASSFFPPETHEGYTF
NA,TRBD2,TRBJ2-1,TRBV6-6,TGTGCCACCAGACGAGGGACAGCCGGACTAGCGGGGCTAAACAATGAGCAGTTCTTC,CATRRGTAGLAGLNNEQFF
NA,NA,TRBJ2-3,TRBV12-3/TRBV12-4,TGTGCCAGCAGACGTGCCCGCACAGATACGCAGTATTTT,CASRRARTDTQYF
NA,NA,TRBJ2-7,TRBV12-3/TRBV12-4,TGTGCCAGCAGGTCGGATTCCTACGAGCAGTACTTC,CASRSDSYEQYF
NA,NA,TRBJ2-1,TRBV11-2,TGTGCCAGCAGCTTAATCAGGGGCCTCAATGAGCAGTTCTTC,CASSLIRGLNEQFF
NA,NA,TRBJ2-2,TRBV2,TGTGCCAGCAGTGCGCTGGGGCCCACCGGGGAGCTGTTTTTT,CASSALGPTGELFF
NA,NA,TRBJ2-6,TRBV2,TGTGCCAGCAGTGAAAGTTCGGAGACCCGACCCTCTGGGGCCAACGTCCTGACTTTC,CASSESSETRPSGANVLTF
NA,NA,TRBJ1-5,TRBV19,TGTGCCAGTAGTACGAGCCCCCTTCAGCCCCAGCATTTT,CASSTSPLQPQHF
NA,NA,TRBJ2-3,TRBV10-3,TGTGCCAACCGAGGAGGGGCCGCAGATACGCAGTATTTT,CANRGGAADTQYF
NA,NA,TRBJ2-3,TRBV29-1,TGCAGCGCGGGGGCTCGGGGCACAGATACGCAGTATTTT,CSAGARGTDTQYF
NA,NA,TRBJ2-1,TRBV5-1,TGCGCCAGCAGCTTTACCGGGACCACTCAGTTCTTC,CASSFTGTTQFF
NA,TRBD1,TRBJ1-2,TRBV28,TGTGCCAGCAGGGAGACAGGGATCGGCTATGGCTACACCTTC,CASRETGIGYGYTF
NA,NA,TRBJ2-3,TRBV5-1,TGCGCCAGCAGCTTGGTCGGGAGAACAGATACGCAGTATTTT,CASSLVGRTDTQYF
once,TRBD2,TRBJ2-7,TRBV6-5,TGTGCCAGCAGTAGGGACTCGGGGGGAGAGCAGTACTTC,CASSRDSGGEQYF
NA,TRBD2,TRBJ2-7,TRBV7-3,TGTGCCAGCAGCTTGGGCTCTGGGACTAGCGGGAGTTCTTACGAGCAGTACTTC,CASSLGSGTSGSSYEQYF
NA,NA,TRBJ1-2,TRBV12-3/TRBV12-4,TGTGCCAGCAGTTTAGGGCCGACCTATGGCTACACCTTC,CASSLGPTYGYTF
NA,NA,TRBJ1-6,TRBV20-1,TGCAGTGCTAGCTATAATTCACCCCTCCACTTT,CSASYNSPLHF
NA,NA,TRBJ2-7,TRBV27,TGTGCCAGCAGTTTATCCGGCAGTTACGAGCAGTACTTC,CASSLSGSYEQYF
NA,NA,TRBJ1-1,TRBV5-5,TGTGCCAGCAGCTTGGACGGGGTGAGATACACTGAAGCTTTCTTT,CASSLDGVRYTEAFF
NA,NA,TRBJ2-3,TRBV30,TGTGCCTGGACCAGGATGCGGACTACAGATACGCAGTATTTT,CAWTRMRTTDTQYF
NA,TRBD1,TRBJ1-1,TRBV5-1,TGCGCCAGCAGCTTACAGGGGGTTGGGACTGAAGCTTTCTTT,CASSLQGVGTEAFF
few,NA,TRBJ2-1,TRBV7-2,TGTGCCAGCAGCTTAGGCGGGGGCGTTTCCTACAATGAGCAGTTCTTC,CASSLGGGVSYNEQFF
NA,NA,TRBJ1-2,TRBV5-8,TGTGCCAGCAGCTTGACCGCGGCTGGCTACACCTTC,CASSLTAAGYTF
NA,NA,TRBJ2-6,TRBV7-2,TGTGCCACATCTAGCAGGGGGGTTCGATTATCTGGGGCCAACGTCCTGACTTTC,CATSSRGVRLSGANVLTF
NA,NA,TRBJ1-2,TRBV9,TGTGCCAGCAGCCCGCTGGCAGGGTATCGGGGCTACACCTTC,CASSPLAGYRGYTF
NA,TRBD2,TRBJ2-1,TRBV9,TGTGCCAGCAGCCCCCGGCGGGGTCTAGCGGGAGGACACAATGAGCAGTTCTTC,CASSPRRGLAGGHNEQFF
once,NA,TRBJ2-1,TRBV7-7,TGTGCTAGCAGCTCCGAGACATACGGTGAGCAGTTCTTC,CASSSETYGEQFF
NA,NA,TRBJ2-1,TRBV28,TGTGCCAGCAGTTTCCAGGTTGAGCAGTTCTTC,CASSFQVEQFF